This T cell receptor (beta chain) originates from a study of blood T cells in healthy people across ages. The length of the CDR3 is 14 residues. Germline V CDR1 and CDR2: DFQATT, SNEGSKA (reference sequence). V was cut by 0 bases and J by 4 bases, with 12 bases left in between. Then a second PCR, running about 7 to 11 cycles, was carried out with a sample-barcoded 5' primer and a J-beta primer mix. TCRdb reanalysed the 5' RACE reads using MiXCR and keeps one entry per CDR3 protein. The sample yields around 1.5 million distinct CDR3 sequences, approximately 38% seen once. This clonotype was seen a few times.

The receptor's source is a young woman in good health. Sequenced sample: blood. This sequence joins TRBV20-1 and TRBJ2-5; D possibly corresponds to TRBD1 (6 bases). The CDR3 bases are TGCAGTGCTAGAGATTGGGGCAGGGGAGAGACCCAGTACTTC. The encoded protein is CSARDWGRGETQYF.